The sequence of this TCR beta chain was determined in a study of cytomegalovirus exposure and HLA in healthy donors. The data were produced by immunoSEQ multiplex PCR, yet TCRdb's version contains in-frame clones alone and is incomplete. The repertoire holds roughly 100,000 clones, with approximately 90% as singletons. V lost 5 bases and J 4 bases, leaving 12 bases between the germline ends. Germline-derived CDR1 and CDR2 are LNHDA and SQIVND (reference sequence). CDR3 length: 14 amino acids. The V and J genes are TRBV19 and TRBJ1-3; no reliable D call. This receptor was obtained from a young woman in good health and CMV-seropositive. The sample comprised PBMCs. In DNA, the CDR3 is TGTGCCAGTAGTTCCCCCCCGGGAGGAAACACCATATATTTT. Translation: CASSSPPGGNTIYF.